This T cell receptor beta chain was obtained from a study of CD8 T cells in ankylosing spondylitis. One entry per CDR3 protein, called by TCRdb with MiXCR from the 5' RACE reads. Found here are a few hundred thousand distinct CDR3 sequences, 17% of them singletons; the top ten hold approximately 1%. Overall study findings and caveats: One TCR beta motif, made up of fewer than 10 highly homologous variants, appeared characteristic of ankylosing spondylitis blood. Reports say disease-linked clones showed up significantly more in matched ankylosing spondylitis synovial fluid.

Per germline, CDR1 LGHDT and CDR2 YNNKEL (reference sequence). CDR3 length: 15 residues. The ends were cut back, 1 base at V and 0 bases at J, with 6 bases in the middle. This clonotype has only a few counts. The antigen remains unidentified. The receptor was derived from a male donor with ankylosing spondylitis. The sequenced sample was blood, either unsorted or a sorted T cell fraction (not recorded which). The chain links TRBV3-1 to TRBJ2-2, with D unclear. The CDR3 DNA reads as TGTGCCAGCAGCCAAGGGGTCGCGAACACCGGGGAGCTGTTTTTT. Translation: CASSQGVANTGELFF.